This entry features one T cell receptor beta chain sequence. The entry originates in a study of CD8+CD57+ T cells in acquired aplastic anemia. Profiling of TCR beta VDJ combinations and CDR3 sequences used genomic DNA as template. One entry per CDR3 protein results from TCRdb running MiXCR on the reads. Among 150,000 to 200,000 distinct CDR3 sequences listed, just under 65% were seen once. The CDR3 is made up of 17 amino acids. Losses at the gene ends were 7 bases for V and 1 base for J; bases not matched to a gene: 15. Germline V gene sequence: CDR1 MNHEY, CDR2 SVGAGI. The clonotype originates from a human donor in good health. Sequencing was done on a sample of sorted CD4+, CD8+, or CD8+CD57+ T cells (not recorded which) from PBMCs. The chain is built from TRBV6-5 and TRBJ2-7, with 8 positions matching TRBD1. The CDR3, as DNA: TGTGCCAGCAACCCGAGGCAGGGGGCCACGTTTTCCTACGAGCAGTACTTC. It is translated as CASNPRQGATFSYEQYF.